The 5 T cell receptor beta chains reported below all come from one sample, sequenced in a study of CD8 T cells in ankylosing spondylitis. TCRdb re-called the 5' RACE reads through MiXCR, storing one row per CDR3 protein. The sample records around 140,000 distinct CDR3 sequences, around 10% being singletons. The sample was blood, either unsorted or a sorted T cell fraction (not recorded which). These TCRs come from a female donor with ankylosing spondylitis or in good health (not recorded which).

At least ten counts were recorded for this clonotype. V is TRBV20-1 and J is TRBJ2-4; D uncertain. The V and J ends lost 6 bases and 6 bases respectively, with 15 bases between them. Germline assignment: CDR1 DFQATT and CDR2 SNEGSKA (reference sequence). CDR3 length equals 13 residues. CDR3 loop: CSASTELGNIQYF. In nucleotides, the CDR3 is TGCAGTGCCTCGACTGAGCTGGGAAACATTCAGTACTTC.

The V gene is TRBV9, the J gene TRBJ2-7, with 8 bases aligning to TRBD1. CDR3 length: 14 residues. J gave up 6 bases and V 3 bases, and 8 bases lay outside the gene matches. Germline V gene data show CDR1 as SGDLS and CDR2 as YYNGEE. The CDR3 is CASSAGQGFSEQYF. The CDR3, as DNA: TGTGCCAGCAGCGCAGGACAGGGTTTCTCCGAGCAGTACTTC. Complete variable domain (other parts from reference TRBV9 and TRBJ2-7): DSGVTQTPKHLITATGQRVTLRCSPRSGDLSVYWYQQSLDQGLQFLIQYYNGEERAKGNILERFSAQQFPDLHSELNLSSLELGDSALYFCASSAGQGFSEQYFGPGTRLTVT.

This clonotype was seen a handful of times. The V call is TRBV7-7, the J call TRBJ2-2; TRBD2 is a possible D gene (6 bases). Trimming took 4 bases from V and 7 from J, leaving 13 bases between them. Per the germline V gene, CDR1 is SSHAT and CDR2 is FNYEAQ (reference sequence). CDR3 length equals 14 residues. CDR3 in DNA: TGTGCCAGCAGCTCCGACGGGGGTGGCGGGGAGCTGTTTTTT. It encodes CASSSDGGGGELFF. The full variable domain, in which reference TRBV7-7 and TRBJ2-2 provide the parts outside the CDR3, is GAGVSQSPRYKVTKRGQDVTLRCDPISSHATLYWYQQALGQGPEFLTYFNYEAQPDKSGLPSDRFSAERPEGSISTLTIQRTEQRDSAMYRCASSSDGGGGELFFGEGSRLTVL.

About this clonotype itself: With a much larger clone just one base away, this may be a read error. The chain links TRBV24-1 to TRBJ2-7; D gene unclear. The V gene's germline CDR1 is KGHDR and CDR2 SFDVKD. The CDR3 spans 12 residues. CDR3 sequence (DNA): TGTACCACCAGTGATAACCTGGGAGAGCAGTACTTC. Translated, it gives CTTSDNLGEQYF.

In this sample, this clonotype turned up many times. The DNA of the CDR3 is TGTGCCAGCAGCCGGGCGACGGATGGCTACACCTTC. Translation gives CASSRATDGYTF. The chain has TRBV11-3 and TRBJ1-2; D gene uncertain. Germline CDR1 and CDR2: SGHNT and YENEEA. V gave up 5 bases and J gave up 6 bases, with 10 bases separating them. CDR3 length: 12 residues.